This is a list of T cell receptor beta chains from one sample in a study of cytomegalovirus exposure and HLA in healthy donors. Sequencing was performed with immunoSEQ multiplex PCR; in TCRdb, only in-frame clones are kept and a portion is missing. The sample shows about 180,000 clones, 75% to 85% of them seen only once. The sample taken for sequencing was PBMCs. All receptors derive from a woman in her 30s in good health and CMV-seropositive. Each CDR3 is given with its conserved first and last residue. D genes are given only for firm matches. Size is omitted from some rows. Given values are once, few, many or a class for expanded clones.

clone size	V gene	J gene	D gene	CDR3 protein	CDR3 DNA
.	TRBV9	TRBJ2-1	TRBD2	CASSSRGGGSPNEQFF	TGTGCCAGCAGCTCCCGGGGGGGCGGGAGCCCCAATGAGCAGTTCTTC
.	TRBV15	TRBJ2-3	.	CATSRDQSTDTQYF	TGTGCCACCAGCAGAGATCAGAGCACAGATACGCAGTATTTT
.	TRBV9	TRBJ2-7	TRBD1	CASSVRQGAGYEQYF	TGTGCCAGCAGCGTGCGGCAGGGGGCTGGGTACGAGCAGTACTTC
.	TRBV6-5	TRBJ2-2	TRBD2	CASSRGVTNTGELFF	TGTGCCAGCAGCCGGGGGGTAACGAACACCGGGGAGCTGTTTTTT
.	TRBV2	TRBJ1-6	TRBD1	CASRTGTNSPLHF	TGTGCCAGCAGGACAGGGACTAATTCACCCCTCCACTTT
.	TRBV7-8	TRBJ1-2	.	CASSLADTYGYTF	TGTGCCAGCAGCTTAGCGGACACCTATGGCTACACCTTC
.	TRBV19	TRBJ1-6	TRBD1	CASSLDRGESPLHF	TGTGCCAGTAGCTTAGACAGGGGCGAATCACCCCTCCACTTT
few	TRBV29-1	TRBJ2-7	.	CSVEVRGWGEQYF	TGCAGCGTTGAAGTCAGGGGATGGGGCGAGCAGTACTTC
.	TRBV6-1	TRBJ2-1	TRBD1	CASSTYRGSYNEQFF	TGTGCCAGCAGTACGTACAGGGGGTCCTACAATGAGCAGTTCTTC
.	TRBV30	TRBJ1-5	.	CAWRERYSNQPQHF	TGTGCCTGGAGGGAGCGGTATAGCAATCAGCCCCAGCATTTT
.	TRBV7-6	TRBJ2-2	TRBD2	CASSILAGGGTGELFF	TGTGCCAGCAGCATCTTAGCGGGGGGCGGCACCGGGGAGCTGTTTTTT
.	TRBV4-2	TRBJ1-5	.	CASSQDSAGFSNQPQHF	TGTGCCAGCAGCCAAGATTCGGCAGGCTTTAGCAATCAGCCCCAGCATTTT
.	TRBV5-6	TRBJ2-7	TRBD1	CASSLESWTGGSEQYF	TGTGCCAGCAGCTTGGAGTCCTGGACAGGGGGCTCCGAGCAGTACTTC
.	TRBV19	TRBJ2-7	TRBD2	CASSLDSSGGGYEQYF	TGTGCCAGTAGTCTCGATTCCAGCGGGGGGGGATACGAGCAGTACTTC
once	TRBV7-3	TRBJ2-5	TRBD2	CASSSGTSRFQETQYF	TGTGCCAGCAGCTCTGGGACTAGCCGATTCCAAGAGACCCAGTACTTC
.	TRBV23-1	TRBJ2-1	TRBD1	CASSQPAPGQGNDEQFF	TGCGCCAGCAGTCAACCGGCCCCGGGACAGGGGAACGATGAGCAGTTCTTC
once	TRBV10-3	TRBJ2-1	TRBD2	CAISDLLAGGPNEQFF	TGTGCCATCAGTGACCTCCTAGCGGGGGGGCCGAATGAGCAGTTCTTC
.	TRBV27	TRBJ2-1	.	CASSERRTNEQFF	TGTGCCAGCAGCGAGCGGCGGACGAATGAGCAGTTCTTC
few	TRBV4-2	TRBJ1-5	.	CASSQVSQKSNQPQHF	TGTGCCAGCAGCCAAGTGTCACAGAAAAGTAATCAGCCCCAGCATTTT
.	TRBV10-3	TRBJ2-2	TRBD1	CALRTGDPGELFF	TGTGCCTTGCGGACAGGGGATCCCGGGGAGCTGTTTTTT
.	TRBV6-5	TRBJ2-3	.	CASWRTTSQDTQYF	TGTGCCAGCTGGCGGACTACATCTCAGGATACGCAGTATTTT
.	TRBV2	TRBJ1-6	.	CASSARAIGNSPLHF	TGTGCCAGCAGTGCCAGGGCGATAGGTAATTCACCCCTCCACTTT
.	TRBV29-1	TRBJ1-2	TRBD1	CSVEERPRGLYGYTF	TGCAGCGTTGAAGAACGACCCAGGGGGCTCTATGGCTACACCTTC
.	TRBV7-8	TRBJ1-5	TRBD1	CASSLRRWDSHQPQHF	TGTGCCAGCAGCTTACGCCGCTGGGACAGCCATCAGCCCCAGCATTTT
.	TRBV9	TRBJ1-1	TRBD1	CASSDSGGAETEAFF	TGTGCCAGCAGCGATTCAGGGGGCGCGGAGACTGAAGCTTTCTTT
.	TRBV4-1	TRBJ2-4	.	CASSQDRGAKNIQYF	TGCGCCAGCAGCCAAGATCGGGGAGCCAAAAACATTCAGTACTTC
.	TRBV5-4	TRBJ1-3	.	CASSLGAVFDSGNTIYF	TGTGCCAGCAGCTTGGGGGCAGTCTTCGACTCTGGAAACACCATATATTTT
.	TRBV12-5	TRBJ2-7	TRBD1	CASGSSGGVSYEQYF	TGTGCTAGTGGTTCCTCAGGGGGCGTGAGCTACGAGCAGTACTTC
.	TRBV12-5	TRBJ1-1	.	CASGLAQQGHEAFF	TGTGCTAGTGGTTTGGCCCAACAGGGCCATGAAGCTTTCTTT
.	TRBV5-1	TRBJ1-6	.	CASSLEGLGSPLHF	TGCGCCAGCAGCTTGGAGGGGCTCGGTTCACCCCTCCACTTT
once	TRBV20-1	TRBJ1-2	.	CSARLGYGYTF	TGCAGTGCTAGGCTAGGCTATGGCTACACCTTC
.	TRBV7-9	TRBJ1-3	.	CASSFFEDSGNTIYF	TGTGCCAGCAGCTTCTTTGAGGACTCTGGAAACACCATATATTTT
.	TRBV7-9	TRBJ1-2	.	CSSSYGGKGLNYGYTF	TGTTCCAGCAGCTACGGAGGGAAGGGGCTAAACTATGGCTACACCTTC
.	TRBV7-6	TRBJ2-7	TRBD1	CASSLDRGSYEQYF	TGTGCCAGCAGCTTAGACAGGGGCTCCTACGAGCAGTACTTC
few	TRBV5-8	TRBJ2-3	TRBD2	CASSSGLAGGDTQYF	TGTGCCAGCAGCTCCGGACTAGCGGGGGGTGATACGCAGTATTTT
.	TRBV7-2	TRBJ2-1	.	CASSYLNEQFF	TGTGCCAGCAGCTATCTCAATGAGCAGTTCTTC
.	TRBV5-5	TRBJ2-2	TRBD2	CASSLTSGGATGELFF	TGTGCCAGCAGCTTGACTAGCGGGGGGGCCACCGGGGAGCTGTTTTTT
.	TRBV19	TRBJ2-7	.	CASNGGHEQYF	TGTGCCAGTAATGGAGGGCACGAGCAGTACTTC
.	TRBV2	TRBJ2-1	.	CASRESEGEQFF	TGTGCCAGCAGGGAAAGTGAGGGTGAGCAGTTCTTC
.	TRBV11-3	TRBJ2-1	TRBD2	CASSLDPRGGNEQFF	TGTGCCAGCAGCTTAGATCCTCGGGGGGGCAATGAGCAGTTCTTC
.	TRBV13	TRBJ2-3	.	CASSLLGQPHTDTQYF	TGTGCCAGCAGCTTACTGGGGCAACCACACACAGATACGCAGTATTTT
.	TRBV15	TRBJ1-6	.	CATSTPSRGVRNSPLHF	TGTGCCACCAGCACTCCCTCCCGGGGGGTGAGGAATTCACCCCTCCACTTT
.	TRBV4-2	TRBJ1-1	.	CASSQVSGTNTEAFF	TGTGCCAGCAGCCAAGTTTCCGGGACAAACACTGAAGCTTTCTTT
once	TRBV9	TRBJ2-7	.	CASSVEDSPYEQYF	TGTGCCAGCAGCGTAGAGGACAGCCCCTACGAGCAGTACTTC
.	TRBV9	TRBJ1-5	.	CASSVPGNQPQHF	TGTGCCAGCAGCGTCCCCGGGAATCAGCCCCAGCATTTT
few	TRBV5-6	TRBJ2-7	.	CASSPVGGHSYEQYF	TGTGCCAGCAGCCCGGTCGGGGGGCACTCCTACGAGCAGTACTTC